A selection of T cell receptor beta chains follows, all from one sample in a study of cytomegalovirus exposure and HLA in healthy donors. Sequencing used immunoSEQ multiplex PCR; TCRdb keeps in-frame clones, though not all of them. The table lists about 160,000 clones, 75% to 85% of them singletons. Sequencing was carried out using PBMCs. The origin of the receptors is a man aged 50-60 years in good health and CMV-seropositive. Both conserved end residues are part of each CDR3. A D gene is named only where the DNA matches it firmly. Rows give clone size only sometimes, using once, few, many, or a class for an expanded clone.

clone size: NA; J gene: TRBJ2-1; V gene: TRBV14; D gene: TRBD2; CDR3 protein: CASSQGFSGRGPEQFF; CDR3 DNA: TGTGCCAGCAGCCAAGGGTTTAGCGGGAGGGGACCTGAGCAGTTCTTC
clone size: NA; J gene: TRBJ2-2; V gene: TRBV7-3; D gene: TRBD1; CDR3 protein: CASSLPIQGAGGELFF; CDR3 DNA: TGTGCCAGCAGCTTACCCATCCAGGGGGCAGGCGGGGAGCTGTTTTTT
clone size: NA; J gene: TRBJ2-3; V gene: TRBV6-1; D gene: TRBD1; CDR3 protein: CASSVTGGTDTQYF; CDR3 DNA: TGTGCCAGCAGTGTGACAGGGGGCACAGATACGCAGTATTTT
clone size: NA; J gene: TRBJ1-5; V gene: TRBV19; D gene: TRBD1; CDR3 protein: CASSIVPGTGWEQPQHF; CDR3 DNA: TGTGCCAGTAGTATAGTGCCCGGGACAGGGTGGGAGCAGCCCCAGCATTTT
clone size: once; J gene: TRBJ2-5; V gene: TRBV5-1; D gene: TRBD2; CDR3 protein: CASARGSGAAQETQYF; CDR3 DNA: TGCGCCAGCGCCCGAGGAAGCGGGGCAGCGCAAGAGACCCAGTACTTC
clone size: few; J gene: TRBJ2-7; V gene: TRBV10-1; D gene: TRBD2; CDR3 protein: CASSDSGRLYEQYF; CDR3 DNA: TGCGCCAGCAGCGATAGCGGGAGACTGTACGAGCAGTACTTC
clone size: NA; J gene: TRBJ1-6; V gene: TRBV28; D gene: NA; CDR3 protein: CASRRGNYNSPLHF; CDR3 DNA: TGTGCCAGCAGAAGGGGGAACTATAATTCACCCCTCCACTTT
clone size: NA; J gene: TRBJ1-2; V gene: TRBV28; D gene: NA; CDR3 protein: CASSLSTFDGYTF; CDR3 DNA: TGTGCCAGCAGTTTATCGACTTTCGATGGCTACACCTTC
clone size: NA; J gene: TRBJ1-5; V gene: TRBV10-3; D gene: TRBD1; CDR3 protein: CAIRAGTDNQPQHF; CDR3 DNA: TGTGCCATCAGGGCCGGGACAGACAATCAGCCCCAGCATTTT
clone size: NA; J gene: TRBJ2-6; V gene: TRBV5-1; D gene: NA; CDR3 protein: CASRAGQSSGANVLTF; CDR3 DNA: TGCGCCAGCAGGGCGGGACAGAGCTCTGGGGCCAACGTCCTGACTTTC
clone size: NA; J gene: TRBJ1-1; V gene: TRBV6-4; D gene: TRBD1; CDR3 protein: CASSLGTGDQGTEAFF; CDR3 DNA: TGTGCCAGCAGTTTAGGGACAGGCGACCAGGGCACTGAAGCTTTCTTT
clone size: NA; J gene: TRBJ2-1; V gene: TRBV6-5; D gene: TRBD1; CDR3 protein: CASMRGLVDEQFF; CDR3 DNA: TGTGCCAGCATGAGGGGGCTTGTTGATGAGCAGTTCTTC
clone size: NA; J gene: TRBJ2-7; V gene: TRBV9; D gene: TRBD2; CDR3 protein: CASSLGGAGVFYEQYF; CDR3 DNA: TGTGCCAGCAGCTTAGGGGGAGCGGGAGTCTTCTACGAGCAGTACTTC
clone size: few; J gene: TRBJ2-7; V gene: TRBV27; D gene: TRBD1; CDR3 protein: CASTPGQAYSYEQYF; CDR3 DNA: TGTGCCAGTACCCCGGGACAGGCCTATTCCTACGAGCAGTACTTC
clone size: NA; J gene: TRBJ2-5; V gene: TRBV28; D gene: TRBD2; CDR3 protein: CASSLDGGETQYF; CDR3 DNA: TGTGCCAGCAGTCTGGACGGGGGGGAGACCCAGTACTTC
clone size: NA; J gene: TRBJ2-7; V gene: TRBV5-4; D gene: TRBD1; CDR3 protein: CASSHPGQAYSYEQYF; CDR3 DNA: TGTGCCAGCAGCCATCCGGGACAGGCTTACTCCTACGAGCAGTACTTC
clone size: few; J gene: TRBJ2-7; V gene: TRBV11-3; D gene: NA; CDR3 protein: CASSVTGTGEQYF; CDR3 DNA: TGTGCCAGCAGCGTAACAGGGACGGGAGAGCAGTACTTC
clone size: NA; J gene: TRBJ2-7; V gene: TRBV29-1; D gene: TRBD1; CDR3 protein: CSVAPGTGGREQYF; CDR3 DNA: TGCAGCGTGGCCCCCGGGACAGGGGGTAGGGAGCAGTACTTC
clone size: NA; J gene: TRBJ2-5; V gene: TRBV28; D gene: TRBD2; CDR3 protein: CASSPMTSGEPETQYF; CDR3 DNA: TGTGCCAGCAGTCCGATGACTAGCGGAGAACCAGAGACCCAGTACTTC
clone size: NA; J gene: TRBJ2-3; V gene: TRBV9; D gene: TRBD1; CDR3 protein: CASSRGQGSDTQYF; CDR3 DNA: TGTGCCAGCAGCCGGGGACAGGGTTCGGATACGCAGTATTTT
clone size: NA; J gene: TRBJ2-1; V gene: TRBV7-9; D gene: NA; CDR3 protein: CASSFTDRSGNEQFF; CDR3 DNA: TGTGCCAGCAGCTTTACCGACAGGTCAGGCAATGAGCAGTTCTTC
clone size: NA; J gene: TRBJ1-1; V gene: TRBV28; D gene: NA; CDR3 protein: CASSLPHLGLNTEAFF; CDR3 DNA: TGTGCCAGCAGTTTACCCCACCTCGGTTTGAACACTGAAGCTTTCTTT
clone size: once; J gene: TRBJ2-1; V gene: TRBV6-5; D gene: NA; CDR3 protein: CASRLGGRVVSKQFF; CDR3 DNA: TGTGCCAGCAGGCTGGGGGGGCGGGTGGTTAGTAAGCAGTTCTTC
clone size: NA; J gene: TRBJ2-1; V gene: TRBV6-4; D gene: TRBD1; CDR3 protein: CASSVSHRGDEQFF; CDR3 DNA: TGTGCCAGCAGTGTATCCCACAGGGGCGATGAGCAGTTCTTC
clone size: NA; J gene: TRBJ2-2; V gene: TRBV2; D gene: TRBD1; CDR3 protein: CASSGQGNGELFF; CDR3 DNA: TGTGCCAGCAGCGGACAGGGGAACGGGGAGCTGTTTTTT
clone size: NA; J gene: TRBJ2-5; V gene: TRBV29-1; D gene: NA; CDR3 protein: CSVEGMGHRQEETQYF; CDR3 DNA: TGCAGCGTTGAAGGGATGGGACACAGGCAGGAAGAGACCCAGTACTTC
clone size: NA; J gene: TRBJ2-7; V gene: TRBV27; D gene: TRBD1; CDR3 protein: CASSASGTGIPYEQYF; CDR3 DNA: TGTGCCAGCAGTGCCAGCGGGACAGGGATCCCCTACGAGCAGTACTTC
clone size: NA; J gene: TRBJ2-3; V gene: TRBV7-9; D gene: NA; CDR3 protein: CASSLAAWLVLSTDTQYF; CDR3 DNA: TGTGCCAGCAGCTTAGCGGCTTGGCTAGTCCTAAGCACAGATACGCAGTATTTT
clone size: NA; J gene: TRBJ1-1; V gene: TRBV30; D gene: NA; CDR3 protein: CAWRAGGWTEAFF; CDR3 DNA: TGTGCCTGGAGAGCCGGGGGATGGACTGAAGCTTTCTTT
clone size: once; J gene: TRBJ2-3; V gene: TRBV11-2; D gene: NA; CDR3 protein: CASSLDHWGTSTDTQYF; CDR3 DNA: TGTGCCAGCAGCTTAGATCATTGGGGGACTAGCACAGATACGCAGTATTTT
clone size: NA; J gene: TRBJ2-4; V gene: TRBV6-1; D gene: NA; CDR3 protein: CASSPSNIQYF; CDR3 DNA: TGTGCCAGCAGTCCCAGTAACATTCAGTACTTC
clone size: NA; J gene: TRBJ2-5; V gene: TRBV10-2; D gene: NA; CDR3 protein: CASSLGNFAETQYF; CDR3 DNA: TGCGCCAGCAGTCTGGGCAATTTTGCCGAGACCCAGTACTTC
clone size: NA; J gene: TRBJ1-3; V gene: TRBV15; D gene: NA; CDR3 protein: CATSRVLGTVVSGNTIYF; CDR3 DNA: TGTGCCACCAGCAGAGTGTTAGGTACAGTCGTCTCTGGAAACACCATATATTTT
clone size: once; J gene: TRBJ2-3; V gene: TRBV6-5; D gene: NA; CDR3 protein: CASSYFVGTDTQYF; CDR3 DNA: TGTGCCAGCAGTTACTTTGTCGGCACAGATACGCAGTATTTT
clone size: NA; J gene: TRBJ2-5; V gene: TRBV6-1; D gene: TRBD1; CDR3 protein: CASSEAGTVAETQYF; CDR3 DNA: TGTGCCAGCAGTGAAGCCGGGACAGTTGCAGAGACCCAGTACTTC
clone size: NA; J gene: TRBJ1-1; V gene: TRBV4-1; D gene: NA; CDR3 protein: CASSQDRGTEAFF; CDR3 DNA: TGCGCCAGCAGCCAAGATAGGGGCACTGAAGCTTTCTTT
clone size: NA; J gene: TRBJ2-5; V gene: TRBV5-1; D gene: TRBD2; CDR3 protein: CASSFNRGLAETQYF; CDR3 DNA: TGCGCCAGCAGCTTCAACCGCGGACTAGCGGAGACCCAGTACTTC
clone size: NA; J gene: TRBJ2-5; V gene: TRBV7-9; D gene: NA; CDR3 protein: CSSSLGTREGYF; CDR3 DNA: TGTTCCAGCAGCCTCGGGACAAGGGAGGGGTACTTC
clone size: NA; J gene: TRBJ1-4; V gene: TRBV27; D gene: NA; CDR3 protein: CASSYSGGYEKLFF; CDR3 DNA: TGTGCCAGCAGTTACTCGGGGGGGTATGAAAAACTGTTTTTT
clone size: NA; J gene: TRBJ2-7; V gene: TRBV18; D gene: TRBD1; CDR3 protein: CASSSGTGGSEQYF; CDR3 DNA: TGTGCCAGCTCATCCGGGACAGGGGGATCCGAGCAGTACTTC
clone size: once; J gene: TRBJ2-3; V gene: TRBV13; D gene: TRBD2; CDR3 protein: CASSLLAGGGDTQYF; CDR3 DNA: TGTGCCAGCAGCTTGCTAGCGGGAGGAGGTGATACGCAGTATTTT
clone size: NA; J gene: TRBJ2-7; V gene: TRBV9; D gene: NA; CDR3 protein: CASSLTPRDEQYF; CDR3 DNA: TGTGCCAGCAGCCTAACCCCTCGGGACGAGCAGTACTTC
clone size: NA; J gene: TRBJ2-7; V gene: TRBV27; D gene: TRBD2; CDR3 protein: CASLPRRETGEQYF; CDR3 DNA: TGTGCCAGCCTTCCCCGGCGGGAGACGGGGGAGCAGTACTTC
clone size: NA; J gene: TRBJ1-1; V gene: TRBV6-1; D gene: TRBD1; CDR3 protein: CASSEIATGDTEAFF; CDR3 DNA: TGTGCCAGCAGTGAAATTGCGACAGGGGACACTGAAGCTTTCTTT
clone size: NA; J gene: TRBJ1-1; V gene: TRBV28; D gene: NA; CDR3 protein: CASSSPGKSRNTEAFF; CDR3 DNA: TGTGCCAGCAGTTCTCCAGGGAAAAGTAGGAACACTGAAGCTTTCTTT